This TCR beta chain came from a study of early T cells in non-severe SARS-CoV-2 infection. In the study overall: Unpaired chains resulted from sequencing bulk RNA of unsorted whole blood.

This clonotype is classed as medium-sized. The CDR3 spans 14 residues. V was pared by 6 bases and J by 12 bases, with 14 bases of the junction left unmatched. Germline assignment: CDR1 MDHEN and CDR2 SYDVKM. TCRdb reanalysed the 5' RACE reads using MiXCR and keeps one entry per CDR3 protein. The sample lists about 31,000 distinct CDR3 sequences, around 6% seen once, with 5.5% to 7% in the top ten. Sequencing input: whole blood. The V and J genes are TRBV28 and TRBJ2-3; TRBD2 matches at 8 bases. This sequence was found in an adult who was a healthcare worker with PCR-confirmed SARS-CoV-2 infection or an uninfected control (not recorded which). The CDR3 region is CASRGPERGLIQYF. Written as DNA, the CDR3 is TGTGCCAGCAGGGGGCCGGAGCGGGGGTTGATTCAGTATTTT.